These 9 T cell receptor beta chains originate from one sample sequenced in a study of spatial heterogeneity in lung cancer. The study's findings and limits: Intratumoral expanded alpha and beta TCR counts were found to track tumor mutation counts.

Stated time point: sample taken at primary tumor resection. Their recognized antigens are unknown. From the 5' RACE reads, TCRdb called clonotypes with MiXCR, one entry per CDR3 protein. The repertoire holds about 23,000 distinct CDR3 sequences, with about 4.5% as singletons. The material sequenced was lung tumor tissue, taken at surgery. Receptors originate from a male donor with early-stage non-small cell lung cancer.

This clonotype was recorded many times. The gene calls are TRBV9 and TRBJ2-1; D could derive from TRBD1 or TRBD2 (6 bases each). The CDR3 is made up of 12 amino acids. Germline V gene lookup returns CDR1 SGDLS and CDR2 YYNGEE. Trimming removed 5 bases at V and 10 bases at J, with 13 bases between. The CDR3 DNA reads TGTGCCAGCAGTCTGACGGGGGCAGAGCAGTTCTTC. Translating gives CASSLTGAEQFF. The complete variable domain, with remaining parts taken from reference TRBV9 and TRBJ2-1, reads DSGVTQTPKHLITATGQRVTLRCSPRSGDLSVYWYQQSLDQGLQFLIQYYNGEERAKGNILERFSAQQFPDLHSELNLSSLELGDSALYFCASSLTGAEQFFGPGTRLTVL.

This clonotype has a count of ten or more. The chain employs TRBV5-1 and TRBJ2-1, with TRBD1 matching 8 bases. Germline V gives CDR1 SGHRS, CDR2 YFSETQ. The length of the CDR3 is 15 residues. Germline trimming cut 3 bases from V and 5 bases from J; bases unmatched to any gene: 7. For the CDR3, the DNA is TGCGCCAGCAGCTACCGACAGGGGTGGAACAATGAGCAGTTCTTC. Encoded protein: CASSYRQGWNNEQFF.

In its sample, this clonotype was seen many times. The J gene is TRBJ1-1, the V gene TRBV27, with D possibly being TRBD1 (5 bases). CDR1 is MNHEY and CDR2 is SMNVEV in the germline V gene (reference sequence). Trimming cost V 6 bases and J 4 bases, with 15 bases left between them. The CDR3 extends over 14 amino acids. The chain's CDR3 is CASSRDSPGTEAFF. CDR3 bases: TGTGCCAGCAGCCGGGACTCGCCGGGCACTGAAGCTTTCTTT.

The V call is TRBV18, the J call TRBJ1-5; tentative D call: TRBD1 (6 bases). V lost 11 bases to trimming and J lost 4 bases, with 18 bases between them. There are 14 residues in the CDR3. Germline V gene lookup returns CDR1 KGHSH and CDR2 LQKENI. The CDR3 protein is CASAERGSNQPQHF. CDR3 nucleotide sequence: TGTGCCTCCGCCGAAAGGGGGAGTAATCAGCCCCAGCATTTT.

Ten or more counts support this clonotype. In DNA, the CDR3 is TGTGCCAGCGGGGGGGACAGGGCTAATCAGCCCCAGCATTTT. Protein: CASGGDRANQPQHF. This chain joins TRBV6-1 and TRBJ1-5; 9 bases agree with TRBD1. The CDR3 length is 14 residues. V lost 8 bases, J lost 4 bases, and 6 bases stayed unmatched. Germline V gene lookup returns CDR1 MNHNS and CDR2 SASEGT.

Many counts were recorded for this clonotype. The chain is built from TRBV5-1 and TRBJ2-1, with 8 nucleotides matching TRBD2. J gave up 5 bases and V 3 bases, and 7 bases lay outside the gene matches. The CDR3 sequence is 15 residues long. Germline CDR1 reads SGHRS; CDR2 reads YFSETQ. CDR3 DNA: TGCGCCAGCAGCTCGCGGGGGGACGTAGACAATGAGCAGTTCTTC. It codes for CASSSRGDVDNEQFF.

This clonotype appeared many times. This sequence joins TRBV28 and TRBJ1-6; 8 nucleotides align to TRBD1. CDR1 and CDR2 (germline): MDHEN, SYDVKM. V trimming: 4 bases; J trimming: 8 bases; junction bases outside the gene matches: 4. The CDR3 is made up of 14 amino acids. The CDR3 spells CASSSYRGDSPLHF. The CDR3 bases are TGTGCCAGCAGTTCATACAGGGGGGATTCACCCCTCCACTTT. Looking up the rest from reference TRBV28 and TRBJ1-6 gives the full variable domain: DVKVTQSSRYLVKRTGEKVFLECVQDMDHENMFWYRQDPGLGLRLIYFSYDVKMKEKGDIPEGYSVSREKKERFSLILESASTNQTSMYLCASSSYRGDSPLHFGNGTRLTVT.

This clonotype was observed at least ten times. V usage is TRBV6-6 and J usage is TRBJ1-3, with a possible D match to TRBD1 (5 bases). V shed 5 bases and J shed 7 bases, with 6 bases lying between them. Germline loops: CDR1 MNHNY, CDR2 SVGAGI (reference sequence). The CDR3 has 11 amino acids. The CDR3 here is CASSGGNTIYF. CDR3 DNA sequence: TGTGCCAGCAGTGGGGGGAACACCATATATTTT.

In this sample, this clonotype turned up many times. The V gene is TRBV7-3, the J gene TRBJ2-7; D unresolved. V was clipped by 6 bases and J by 7 bases, with 16 bases between them. The CDR3 totals 13 residues. Germline-derived CDR1 and CDR2 are SGHTA and FQGTGA. DNA of the CDR3: TGTGCCAGCAGTTTCGGACCGAACCGGGAGCAGTACTTC. Its protein is CASSFGPNREQYF. Supplemented by reference TRBV7-3 and TRBJ2-7, the full variable domain reads GAGVSQTPSNKVTEKGKYVELRCDPISGHTALYWYRQSLGQGPEFLIYFQGTGAADDSGLPNDRFFAVRPEGSVSTLKIQRTERGDSAVYLCASSFGPNREQYFGPGTRLTVT.